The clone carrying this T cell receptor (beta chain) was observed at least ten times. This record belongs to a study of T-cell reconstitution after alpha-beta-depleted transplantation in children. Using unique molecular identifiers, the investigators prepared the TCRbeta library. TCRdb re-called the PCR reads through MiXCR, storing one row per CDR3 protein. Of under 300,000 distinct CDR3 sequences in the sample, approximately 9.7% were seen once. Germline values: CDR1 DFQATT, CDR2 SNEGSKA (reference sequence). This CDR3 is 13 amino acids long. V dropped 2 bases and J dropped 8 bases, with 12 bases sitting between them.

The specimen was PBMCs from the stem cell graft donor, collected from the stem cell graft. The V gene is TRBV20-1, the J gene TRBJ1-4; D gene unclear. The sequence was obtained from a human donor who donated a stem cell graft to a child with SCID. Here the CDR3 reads CSARSDPREKLFF. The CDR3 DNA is TGCAGTGCTAGAAGTGACCCGAGGGAAAAACTGTTTTTT.